This T cell receptor beta chain emerged from a study of blood T cells in healthy people across ages. The overall study: Per every two T cells, about one barcoded beta molecule was captured by template switching. Study outcomes and limitations: A roughly linear fall in TCR beta diversity per million T cells was seen with increasing age.

This clonotype was counted at least ten times. Antigen unknown. V was pared by 2 bases and J by 1 base, with 4 bases of the junction left unmatched. Germline-derived CDR1 and CDR2 are DFQATT and SNEGSKA (reference sequence). This CDR3 comprises 16 residues. A J-beta primer mix and a sample-barcoded 5' primer were used in a second PCR of roughly 7 to 12 cycles. TCRdb passed the 5' RACE reads through MiXCR, listing each CDR3 protein once. The table shows approximately 770,000 distinct CDR3 sequences, with over 45% occurring only once. Caucasian, healthy and from Russia, the donors were aged between about 6 and 100.

This TCR was recovered from a man in his thirties or forties in good health. The chain recombines TRBV20-1 with TRBJ1-6, with 8 bases matching TRBD1. Sequences were obtained from blood. The CDR3 DNA sequence: TGCAGTGCTAGATATCAGGGGGCGTCCTATAATTCACCCCTCCACTTT. It yields the protein CSARYQGASYNSPLHF.